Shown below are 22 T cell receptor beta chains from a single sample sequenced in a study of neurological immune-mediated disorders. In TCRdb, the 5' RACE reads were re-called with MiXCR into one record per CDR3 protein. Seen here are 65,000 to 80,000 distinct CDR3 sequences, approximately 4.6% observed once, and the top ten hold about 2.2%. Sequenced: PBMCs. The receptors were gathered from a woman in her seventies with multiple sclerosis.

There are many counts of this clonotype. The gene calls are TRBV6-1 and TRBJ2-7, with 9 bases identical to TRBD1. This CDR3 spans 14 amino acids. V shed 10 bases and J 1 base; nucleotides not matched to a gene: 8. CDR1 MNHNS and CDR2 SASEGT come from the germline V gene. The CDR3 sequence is CATEVGTGSYEQYF. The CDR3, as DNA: TGTGCCACCGAGGTCGGGACAGGGTCCTACGAGCAGTACTTC.

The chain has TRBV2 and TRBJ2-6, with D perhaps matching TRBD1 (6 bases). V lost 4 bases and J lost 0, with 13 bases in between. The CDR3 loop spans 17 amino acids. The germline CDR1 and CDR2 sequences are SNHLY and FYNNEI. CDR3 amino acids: CASSARTALSGANVLTF. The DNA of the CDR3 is TGTGCCAGCAGTGCGCGGACAGCCCTCTCTGGGGCCAACGTCCTGACTTTC.

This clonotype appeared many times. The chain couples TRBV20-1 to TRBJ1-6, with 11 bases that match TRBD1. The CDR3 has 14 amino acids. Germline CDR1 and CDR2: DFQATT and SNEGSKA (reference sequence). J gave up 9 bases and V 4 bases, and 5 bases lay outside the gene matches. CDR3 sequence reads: CSAKRDRGFSPLHF. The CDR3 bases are TGCAGTGCTAAACGGGACAGGGGGTTTTCACCCCTCCACTTT.

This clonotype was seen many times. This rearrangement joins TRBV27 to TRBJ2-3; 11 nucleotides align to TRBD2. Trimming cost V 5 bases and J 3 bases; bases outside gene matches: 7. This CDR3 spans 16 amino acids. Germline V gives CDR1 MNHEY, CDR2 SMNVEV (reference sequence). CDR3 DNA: TGTGCCAGCAGTCTCCGGACTAGCGGGCATACAGATACGCAGTATTTT. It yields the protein CASSLRTSGHTDTQYF.

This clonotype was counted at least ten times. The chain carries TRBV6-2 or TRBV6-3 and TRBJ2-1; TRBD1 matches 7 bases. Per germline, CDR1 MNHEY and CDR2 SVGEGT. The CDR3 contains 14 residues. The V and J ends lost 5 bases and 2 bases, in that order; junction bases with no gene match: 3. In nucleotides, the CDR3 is TGTGCCAGCAGTGAACAGGGGCCCTACAATGAGCAGTTCTTC. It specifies CASSEQGPYNEQFF.

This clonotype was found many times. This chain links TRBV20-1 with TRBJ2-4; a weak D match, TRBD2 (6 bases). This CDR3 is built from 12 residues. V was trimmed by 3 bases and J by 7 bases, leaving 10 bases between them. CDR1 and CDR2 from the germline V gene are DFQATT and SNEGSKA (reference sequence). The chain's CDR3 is CSARGLANIQYF. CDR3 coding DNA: TGCAGTGCTAGGGGACTCGCGAACATTCAGTACTTC.

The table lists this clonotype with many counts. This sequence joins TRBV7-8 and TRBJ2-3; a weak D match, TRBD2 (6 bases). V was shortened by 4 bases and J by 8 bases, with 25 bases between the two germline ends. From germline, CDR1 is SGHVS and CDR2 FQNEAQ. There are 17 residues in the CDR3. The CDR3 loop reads CASSSYGGSLAAGTQYF. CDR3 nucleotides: TGTGCCAGCAGCTCGTACGGGGGAAGTTTGGCCGCGGGTACGCAGTATTTT.

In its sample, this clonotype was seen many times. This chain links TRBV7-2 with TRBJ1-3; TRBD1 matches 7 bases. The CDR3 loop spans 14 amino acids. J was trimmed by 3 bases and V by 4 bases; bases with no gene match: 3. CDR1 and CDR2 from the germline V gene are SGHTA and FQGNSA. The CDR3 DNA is TGTGCCAGCAGCTACACAGGGGTTGGAAACACCATATATTTT. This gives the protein CASSYTGVGNTIYF. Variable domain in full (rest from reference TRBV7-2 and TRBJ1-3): GAGVSQSPSNKVTEKGKDVELRCDPISGHTALYWYRQSLGQGLEFLIYFQGNSAPDKSGLPSDRFSAERTGGSVSTLTIQRTQQEDSAVYLCASSYTGVGNTIYFGEGSWLTVV.

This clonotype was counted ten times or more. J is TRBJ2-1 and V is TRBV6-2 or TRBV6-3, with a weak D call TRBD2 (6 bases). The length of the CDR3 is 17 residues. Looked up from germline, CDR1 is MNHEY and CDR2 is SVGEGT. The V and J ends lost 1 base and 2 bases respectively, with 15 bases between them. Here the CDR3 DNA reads TGTGCCAGCAGTTACTTTGGTAGGGGAGGACCCTACAATGAGCAGTTCTTC. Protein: CASSYFGRGGPYNEQFF.

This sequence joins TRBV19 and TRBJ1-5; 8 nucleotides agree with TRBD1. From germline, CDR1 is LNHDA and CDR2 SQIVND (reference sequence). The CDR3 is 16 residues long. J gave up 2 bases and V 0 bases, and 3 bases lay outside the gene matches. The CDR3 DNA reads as TGTGCCAGTAGTATAGAATTGGGACAGGGCAATCAGCCCCAGCATTTT. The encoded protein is CASSIELGQGNQPQHF. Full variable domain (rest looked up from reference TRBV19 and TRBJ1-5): DGGITQSPKYLFRKEGQNVTLSCEQNLNHDAMYWYRQDPGQGLRLIYYSQIVNDFQKGDIAEGYSVSREKKESFPLTVTSAQKNPTAFYLCASSIELGQGNQPQHFGDGTRLSIL.

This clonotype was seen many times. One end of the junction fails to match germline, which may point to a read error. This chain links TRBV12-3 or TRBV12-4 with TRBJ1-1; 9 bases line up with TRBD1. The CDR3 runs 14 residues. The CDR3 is CASSLVSGQGGTGF. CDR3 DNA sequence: TGTGCCAGCAGTTTAGTTTCGGGACAGGGCGGGACGGGCTTT.

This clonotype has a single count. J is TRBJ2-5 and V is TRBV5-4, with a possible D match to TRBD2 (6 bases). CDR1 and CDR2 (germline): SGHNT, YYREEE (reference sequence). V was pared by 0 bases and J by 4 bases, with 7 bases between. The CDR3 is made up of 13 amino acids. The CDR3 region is CASSLDGGETQYF. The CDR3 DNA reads TGTGCCAGCAGCTTGGACGGGGGAGAGACCCAGTACTTC.

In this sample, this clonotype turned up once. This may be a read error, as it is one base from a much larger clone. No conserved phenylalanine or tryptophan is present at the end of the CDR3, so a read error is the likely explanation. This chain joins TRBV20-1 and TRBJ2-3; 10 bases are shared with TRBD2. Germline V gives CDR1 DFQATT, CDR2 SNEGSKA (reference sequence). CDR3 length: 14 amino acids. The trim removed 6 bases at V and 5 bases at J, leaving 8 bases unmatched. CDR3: CSASQREGEDTQYY. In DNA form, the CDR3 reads TGCAGTGCCTCGCAGCGGGAGGGGGAAGATACGCAGTATTAT.

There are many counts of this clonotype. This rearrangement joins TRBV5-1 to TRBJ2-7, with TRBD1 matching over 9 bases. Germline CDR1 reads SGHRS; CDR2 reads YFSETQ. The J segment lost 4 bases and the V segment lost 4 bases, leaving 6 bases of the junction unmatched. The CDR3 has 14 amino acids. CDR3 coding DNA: TGCGCCAGCAGCCGGGGACAGGGAGCGTACGAGCAGTACTTC. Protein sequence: CASSRGQGAYEQYF. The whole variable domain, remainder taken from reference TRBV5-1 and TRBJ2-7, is KAGVTQTPRYLIKTRGQQVTLSCSPISGHRSVSWYQQTPGQGLQFLFEYFSETQRNKGNFPGRFSGRQFSNSRSEMNVSTLELGDSALYLCASSRGQGAYEQYFGPGTRLTVT.

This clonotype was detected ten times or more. CDR3 sequence (DNA): TGTGCCAGCTCACCGCAGACTCCGGCGGGGCAGTACTTC. Its protein is CASSPQTPAGQYF. The chain carries TRBV18 and TRBJ2-7; TRBD2 is a possible D gene (5 bases). The CDR3 is made up of 13 amino acids. Per the germline V gene, CDR1 is KGHSH and CDR2 is LQKENI. Deletions cut 3 bases from V and 9 bases from J, with 15 bases between.

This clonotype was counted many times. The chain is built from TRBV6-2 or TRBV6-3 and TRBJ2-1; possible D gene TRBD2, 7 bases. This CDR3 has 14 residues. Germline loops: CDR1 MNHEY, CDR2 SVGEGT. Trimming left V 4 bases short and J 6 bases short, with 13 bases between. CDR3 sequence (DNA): TGTGCCAGCAGTTTGGGGGGGGCCGCCAATGAGCAGTTCTTC. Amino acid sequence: CASSLGGAANEQFF.

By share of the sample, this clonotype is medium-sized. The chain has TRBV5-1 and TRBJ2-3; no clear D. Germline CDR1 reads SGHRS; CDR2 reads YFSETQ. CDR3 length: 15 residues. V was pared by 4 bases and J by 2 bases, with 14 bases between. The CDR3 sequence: CASSPSVGLTDTQYF. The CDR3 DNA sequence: TGCGCCAGCAGCCCCTCCGTCGGTCTCACAGATACGCAGTATTTT.

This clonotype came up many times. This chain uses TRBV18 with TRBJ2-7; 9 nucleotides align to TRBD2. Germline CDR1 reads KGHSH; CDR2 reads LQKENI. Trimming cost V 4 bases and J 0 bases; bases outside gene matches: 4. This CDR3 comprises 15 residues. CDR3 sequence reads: CASSRRTSDSYEQYF. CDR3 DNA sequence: TGTGCCAGCTCACGTCGGACTAGCGACTCCTACGAGCAGTACTTC.

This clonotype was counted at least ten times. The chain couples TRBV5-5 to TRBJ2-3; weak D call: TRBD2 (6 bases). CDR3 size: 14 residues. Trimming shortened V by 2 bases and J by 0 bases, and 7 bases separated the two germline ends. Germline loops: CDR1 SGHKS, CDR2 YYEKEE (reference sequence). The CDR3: CASSFSGSTDTQYF. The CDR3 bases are TGTGCCAGCAGCTTCAGCGGGAGCACAGATACGCAGTATTTT.

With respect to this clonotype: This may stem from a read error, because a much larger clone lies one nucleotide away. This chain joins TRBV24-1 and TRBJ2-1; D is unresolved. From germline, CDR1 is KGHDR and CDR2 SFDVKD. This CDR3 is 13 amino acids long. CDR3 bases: TGTGCCAACAGTGATATAGTGGGTGATGAGCAGTTCTTC. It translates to CANSDIVGDEQFF.

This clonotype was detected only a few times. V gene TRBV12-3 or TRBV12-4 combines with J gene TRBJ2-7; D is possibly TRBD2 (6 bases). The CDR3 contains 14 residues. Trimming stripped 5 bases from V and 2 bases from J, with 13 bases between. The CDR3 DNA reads TGTGCCAGCAGTGGATCGGGAGAACCCTACGAGCAGTACTTC. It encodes CASSGSGEPYEQYF.

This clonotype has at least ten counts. The CDR3 reads CSVEDQQGKPNTGELFF. As DNA, the CDR3 is TGCAGCGTTGAAGACCAACAGGGTAAACCCAACACCGGGGAGCTGTTTTTT. The genes are TRBV29-1 and TRBJ2-2, with D perhaps TRBD1 (6 bases). CDR3 length equals 17 residues. Germline-derived CDR1 and CDR2 are SQVTM and ANQGSEA. V was trimmed by 0 bases and J by 2 bases, leaving 16 bases between them.